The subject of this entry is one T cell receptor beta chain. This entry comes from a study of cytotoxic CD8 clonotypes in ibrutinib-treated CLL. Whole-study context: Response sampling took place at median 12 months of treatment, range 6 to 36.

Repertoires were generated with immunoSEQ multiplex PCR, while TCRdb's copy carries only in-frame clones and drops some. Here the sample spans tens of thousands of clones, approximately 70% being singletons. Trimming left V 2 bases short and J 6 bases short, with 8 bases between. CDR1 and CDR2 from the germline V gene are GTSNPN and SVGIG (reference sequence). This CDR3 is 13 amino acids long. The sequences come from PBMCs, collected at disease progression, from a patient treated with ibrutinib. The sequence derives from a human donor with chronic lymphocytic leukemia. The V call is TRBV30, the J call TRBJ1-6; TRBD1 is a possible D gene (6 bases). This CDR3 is CAWSTDSNSPLHF. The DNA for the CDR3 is TGTGCCTGGAGTACGGACAGTAATTCACCCCTCCACTTT.